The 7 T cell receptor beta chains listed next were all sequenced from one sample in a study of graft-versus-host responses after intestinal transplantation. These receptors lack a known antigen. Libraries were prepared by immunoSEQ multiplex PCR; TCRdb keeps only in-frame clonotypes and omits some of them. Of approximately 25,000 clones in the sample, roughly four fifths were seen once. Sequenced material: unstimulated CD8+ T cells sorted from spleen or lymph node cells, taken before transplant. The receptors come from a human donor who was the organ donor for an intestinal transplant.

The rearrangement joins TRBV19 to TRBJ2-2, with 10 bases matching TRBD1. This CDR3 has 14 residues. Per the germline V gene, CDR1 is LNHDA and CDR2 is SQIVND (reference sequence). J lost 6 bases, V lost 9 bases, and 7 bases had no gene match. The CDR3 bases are TGTGCCAGCACCTACGGACAGGGGGCCGGGGAGCTGTTTTTT. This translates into CASTYGQGAGELFF.

The CDR3 nucleotides read TGTGCCAGCAGTGTGATCCTCTACGAGCAGTACTTC. Translating gives CASSVILYEQYF. The chain joins TRBV6-5 to TRBJ2-7; D gene uncertain. This CDR3 has 12 residues. Germline CDR1 is MNHEY and CDR2 is SVGAGI. V lost 5 bases and J lost 3, with 8 bases in between.

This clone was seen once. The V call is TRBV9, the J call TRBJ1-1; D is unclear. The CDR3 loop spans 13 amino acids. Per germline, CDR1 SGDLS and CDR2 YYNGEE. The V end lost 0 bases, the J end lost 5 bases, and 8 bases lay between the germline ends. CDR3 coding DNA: TGTGCCAGCAGCGTAGCGCCCCGAACTGAAGCTTTCTTT. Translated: CASSVAPRTEAFF.

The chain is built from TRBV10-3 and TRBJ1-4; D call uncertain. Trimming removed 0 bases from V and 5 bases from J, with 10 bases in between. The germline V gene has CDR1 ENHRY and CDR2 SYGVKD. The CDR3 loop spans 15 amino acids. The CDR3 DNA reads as TGTGCCATCAGTGAGTCGTGGAGAGACAATGAAAAACTGTTTTTT. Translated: CAISESWRDNEKLFF.

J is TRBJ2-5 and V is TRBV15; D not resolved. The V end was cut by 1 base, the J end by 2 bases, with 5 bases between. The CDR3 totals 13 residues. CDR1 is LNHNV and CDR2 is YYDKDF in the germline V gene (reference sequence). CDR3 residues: CATSRVKQETQYF. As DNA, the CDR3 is TGTGCCACCAGCAGAGTTAAACAAGAGACCCAGTACTTC.

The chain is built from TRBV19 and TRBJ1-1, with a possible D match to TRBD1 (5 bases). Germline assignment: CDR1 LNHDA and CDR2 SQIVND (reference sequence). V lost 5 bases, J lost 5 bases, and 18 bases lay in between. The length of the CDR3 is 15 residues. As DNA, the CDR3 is TGTGCCAGTAGTGCCTCGTGGGGGTTTGATACTGAAGCTTTCTTT. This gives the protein CASSASWGFDTEAFF.

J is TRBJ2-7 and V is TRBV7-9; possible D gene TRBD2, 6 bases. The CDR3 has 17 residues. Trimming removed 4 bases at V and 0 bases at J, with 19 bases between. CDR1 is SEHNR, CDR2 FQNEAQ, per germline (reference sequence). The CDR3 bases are TGTGCCAGCAGCTCCCCGACTATGGCGGGGAACTCCTACGAGCAGTACTTC. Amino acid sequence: CASSSPTMAGNSYEQYF.